Listed below are T cell receptor beta chains from one sample, sequenced in a study of OX40 agonist ivuxolimab in advanced cancers. Clones were read by immunoSEQ multiplex PCR, and TCRdb kept only the in-frame ones, dropping some. The profile shows about 83,000 clones, roughly 80% of them singletons. The specimen comprised CD4+ or CD8+ T cells sorted from blood, sampled in a trial of the OX40 agonist ivuxolimab. These receptors came from an adult with an advanced solid tumor such as melanoma, head and neck, liver or kidney cancer. Each CDR3 is given with its conserved first and last residue. Fields, in order: CDR3 length, V gene, CDR3 protein.

>14|TRBV7-9
CASSIGGLQETQYF
>12|TRBV30
CAWSVGGGKAFF
>15|TRBV5-1
CASSLGISSYNEQFF
>14|TRBV18
CASSPRQGRNTQYF
>11|TRBV5-6
CASSLFNEQFF
>14|TRBV4-2
CASSQELGLTEAFF
>15|TRBV5-1
CASSLAERSWSPIYF
>18|TRBV5-5
CASSLFGQGARVTDTQYF
>15|TRBV15
CATSRERWTGDTQYF
>13|TRBV14
CASSQVSGSPLHF
>13|TRBV18
CASSSNVNQPQHF
>15|TRBV7-2
CASSFDSASGNTIYF
>16|TRBV4-1
CASSQEASQSRYGYTF